This T cell receptor beta chain is from a study of post-analysis software for immune sequencing data. Overall study results and limits: Normalized Chao1 diversity was significantly lower in multiple sclerosis patients than in controls. Controls had lower frequencies than patients of a few TRBV segments, which included TRBV5-6, TRBV5-1 and TRBV20-1. Batch-matched samples strongly co-clustered by F measure.

TCR beta cDNA libraries included unique molecular identifiers. TCRdb fed the PCR reads into MiXCR, producing one record per CDR3 protein. Of about half a million distinct CDR3 sequences in the sample, approximately 45% are singletons; the top ten hold over 10%. There are 16 residues in the CDR3. Germline V gene lookup returns CDR1 MDHEN and CDR2 SYDVKM. V was pared by 5 bases and J by 6 bases, with 13 bases of the junction left unmatched. Comment on this clonotype: Its target is unknown.

This TCR was sampled from a girl aged 10-17 years with multiple sclerosis. The rearrangement uses TRBV28 and TRBJ2-7; 10 bases align to TRBD2. Sequences were obtained from blood. CDR3 loop: CASSGRLAGTPCEQYF. In DNA form, the CDR3 reads TGTGCCAGCAGTGGTCGACTAGCGGGTACCCCCTGCGAGCAGTACTTC.